This T cell receptor beta chain came from a study of beta chain features in type 1 diabetes. Study-wide context: Patients were similar to healthy donors in age and gender (as well as in cell yields).

Study results and limitations: For patients, the naive, central memory and Treg TCRB repertoires appeared more alike than for healthy donors. People with Type 1 diabetes carried modestly yet significantly shorter TCRB CDR3s in all four CD4+ subsets.

The CDR3 runs to 14 residues. Trimming left V 6 bases short and J 7 bases short, with 18 bases between. CDR1 is SNHLY and CDR2 is FYNNEI in the germline V gene. This clone occurred many times. Its antigen is unidentified. Since all of the isolated RNA was reverse transcribed, expressed TCRB transcripts were what got sequenced. Profiled with immunoSEQ multiplex PCR; TCRdb holds only in-frame clones, not every one. The data contain 300,000 to 350,000 clones, approximately 9.7% of them singletons. The clonotype comes from a young man with type 1 diabetes. Material: central memory CD4+ T cells from blood. The chain employs TRBV2 and TRBJ1-1, with D perhaps TRBD1 (6 bases). The CDR3 DNA reads TGTGCCAGCAGGGTATTAAGGGACACTAATGAAGCTTTCTTT. Translating it yields CASRVLRDTNEAFF.